This T cell receptor (beta chain) appears in the sequencing data of a study of blood T cells in healthy people across ages. Study-wide results and limits: Donors of long life had a larger count of naive CD4+ cells and greater diversity than aged donors. Across the age range, TCR beta diversity per million T cells fell in a roughly linear way.

As concerns this clonotype: Its antigen is unidentified. One end of the junction does not line up with germline, which may come from a read error.

Next came a second PCR, run for about 7 to 12 cycles, which used a sample-barcoded 5' primer along with a J-beta primer mix. Each CDR3 protein gets one entry after TCRdb re-called the 5' RACE reads with MiXCR. The data contain about a million distinct CDR3 sequences, around two fifths of them seen just once; the ten biggest clones take up about 12%. The individuals who served as donors were healthy Caucasians living in Russia, aged roughly 6 to 95. Each donor's blood draw was approximately 10 milliliters of peripheral blood. The CDR3 length is 16 residues. Germline loops: CDR1 LGHNT, CDR2 FRNRAP. The TCR sequence derives from a man younger than 30 in good health. The sequenced material came from blood. The V and J genes are TRBV12-5 and TRBJ2-6; D is possibly TRBD1 (6 bases). The CDR3 nucleotides are TGTGCTAGTGGGAGGACAGTTACAACTGGGGCCACCGTCCTGACTTTC. Translated: CASGRTVTTGATVLTF.